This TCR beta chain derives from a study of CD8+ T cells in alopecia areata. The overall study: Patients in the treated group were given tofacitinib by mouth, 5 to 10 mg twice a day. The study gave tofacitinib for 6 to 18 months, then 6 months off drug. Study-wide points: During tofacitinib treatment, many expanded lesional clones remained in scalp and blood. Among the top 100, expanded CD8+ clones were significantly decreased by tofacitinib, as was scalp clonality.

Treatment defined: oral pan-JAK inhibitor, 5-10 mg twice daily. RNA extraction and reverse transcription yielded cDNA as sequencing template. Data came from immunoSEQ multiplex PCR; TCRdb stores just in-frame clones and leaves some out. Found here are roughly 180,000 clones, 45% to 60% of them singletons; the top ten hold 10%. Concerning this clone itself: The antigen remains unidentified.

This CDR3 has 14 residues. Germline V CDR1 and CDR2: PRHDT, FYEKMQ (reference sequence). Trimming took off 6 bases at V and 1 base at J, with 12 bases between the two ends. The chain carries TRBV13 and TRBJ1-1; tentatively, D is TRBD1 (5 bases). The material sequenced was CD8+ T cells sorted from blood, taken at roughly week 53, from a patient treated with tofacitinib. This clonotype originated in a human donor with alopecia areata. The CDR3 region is CASRPSTENTEAFF. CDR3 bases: TGTGCCAGCAGACCATCGACAGAGAACACTGAAGCTTTCTTT. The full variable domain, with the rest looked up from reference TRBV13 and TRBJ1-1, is AAGVIQSPRHLIKEKRETATLKCYPIPRHDTVYWYQQGPGQDPQFLISFYEKMQSDKGSIPDRFSAQQFSDYHSELNMSSLELGDSALYFCASRPSTENTEAFFGQGTRLTVV.